These T cell receptor beta chains were read from a single sample in a study of identical twins. TCRdb recomputed calls from the 5' RACE reads with MiXCR, one row per CDR3 protein. The sample shows 100,000 to 110,000 distinct CDR3 sequences, under 6.5% of them seen only once. The sample consisted of memory T cells sorted from blood. The receptors stem from a woman between 50 and 59 years old in good health. Each CDR3 is given with its conserved first and last residue. Each record gives: D gene, V gene, J gene, CDR3 protein. A D gene is named only where the DNA matches it firmly.

d_call: TRBD2; v_call: TRBV20-1; j_call: TRBJ2-1; cdr3_aa: CSARDSRTSQFF
d_call: TRBD2; v_call: TRBV11-3; j_call: TRBJ2-1; cdr3_aa: CASMGGVSEQFF
d_call: TRBD2; v_call: TRBV7-9; j_call: TRBJ2-1; cdr3_aa: CASSFNTAGVF
d_call: -; v_call: TRBV16; j_call: TRBJ1-5; cdr3_aa: CASTPGRGKNQPQHF
d_call: TRBD1; v_call: TRBV5-1; j_call: TRBJ2-7; cdr3_aa: CASSRTPGQGVGEQYF
d_call: TRBD2; v_call: TRBV24-1; j_call: TRBJ2-3; cdr3_aa: CATSDSRTSADTQYF
d_call: TRBD2; v_call: TRBV11-3; j_call: TRBJ2-1; cdr3_aa: CASSRRTSGSSRNEQFF
d_call: -; v_call: TRBV20-1; j_call: TRBJ1-2; cdr3_aa: CSASTPRQDYGYTF
d_call: TRBD1; v_call: TRBV4-1; j_call: TRBJ2-1; cdr3_aa: CASSPRDREVEQFF
d_call: -; v_call: TRBV20-1; j_call: TRBJ2-3; cdr3_aa: CSAAGGATDTQYF
d_call: TRBD1; v_call: TRBV28; j_call: TRBJ2-1; cdr3_aa: CASSDNRGYNEQFF
d_call: -; v_call: TRBV20-1; j_call: TRBJ1-4; cdr3_aa: CSARAGGGREKLFF
d_call: -; v_call: TRBV7-9; j_call: TRBJ2-5; cdr3_aa: CASCLGYPRETQYF
d_call: -; v_call: TRBV11-3; j_call: TRBJ1-3; cdr3_aa: CASSPRPNVAGNTIYF
d_call: -; v_call: TRBV24-1; j_call: TRBJ1-3; cdr3_aa: CATNNGELSGNTIYF
d_call: TRBD2; v_call: TRBV20-1; j_call: TRBJ2-5; cdr3_aa: CSARDTPGGFETQYF
d_call: -; v_call: TRBV28; j_call: TRBJ2-5; cdr3_aa: CASSLTRETQYF
d_call: -; v_call: TRBV14; j_call: TRBJ2-1; cdr3_aa: CASSQYDRWNNEQFF
d_call: -; v_call: TRBV5-6; j_call: TRBJ1-1; cdr3_aa: CASSQPLGEAFF
d_call: -; v_call: TRBV6-1; j_call: TRBJ1-1; cdr3_aa: CRQNTEAFF
d_call: -; v_call: TRBV11-2; j_call: TRBJ1-1; cdr3_aa: CASSLSFGAGNTEAFF
d_call: -; v_call: TRBV6-1; j_call: TRBJ2-6; cdr3_aa: CASSENKGGWHSGANVLTF
d_call: -; v_call: TRBV21-1; j_call: TRBJ2-4; cdr3_aa: CASSKGYRGLDIQYF
d_call: -; v_call: TRBV5-6; j_call: TRBJ1-5; cdr3_aa: CASSLGGIGNQPQHF
d_call: TRBD1; v_call: TRBV3-1; j_call: TRBJ1-5; cdr3_aa: CASSQGDRVSQPQHF
d_call: -; v_call: TRBV5-1; j_call: TRBJ2-5; cdr3_aa: CASSLSLSSNRETQYF
d_call: -; v_call: TRBV11-2; j_call: TRBJ1-2; cdr3_aa: CASSHVRVRGYTF
d_call: -; v_call: TRBV6-5; j_call: TRBJ1-3; cdr3_aa: CASSPGPGNTIYF
d_call: -; v_call: TRBV29-1; j_call: TRBJ2-5; cdr3_aa: CSVKVETQYF
d_call: TRBD2; v_call: TRBV7-8; j_call: TRBJ2-5; cdr3_aa: CASSTTSARRETQYF
d_call: -; v_call: TRBV20-1; j_call: TRBJ2-3; cdr3_aa: CSARDRASVADTQYF
d_call: -; v_call: TRBV4-1; j_call: TRBJ2-6; cdr3_aa: CASSQDAGPSGANVLTF
d_call: -; v_call: TRBV5-1; j_call: TRBJ2-2; cdr3_aa: CASSRDGFNTGELFF
d_call: TRBD2; v_call: TRBV7-8; j_call: TRBJ2-1; cdr3_aa: CASSPPGLAHNEQFF
d_call: TRBD1; v_call: TRBV7-9; j_call: TRBJ2-3; cdr3_aa: CASSLPDRGITDTQYF
d_call: -; v_call: TRBV12-3/TRBV12-4; j_call: TRBJ1-2; cdr3_aa: CASSSTGYGYTF
d_call: -; v_call: TRBV5-1; j_call: TRBJ1-5; cdr3_aa: CASSVDRNQPQHF
d_call: -; v_call: TRBV10-2; j_call: TRBJ1-3; cdr3_aa: CASSEDLAKPRRYF
d_call: -; v_call: TRBV4-2; j_call: TRBJ1-3; cdr3_aa: CASSQESPAPGRISSGNTIYF
d_call: -; v_call: TRBV12-5; j_call: TRBJ2-2; cdr3_aa: CASGLRYTGELFF
d_call: -; v_call: TRBV6-4; j_call: TRBJ2-1; cdr3_aa: CASSATTLNEQFF
d_call: -; v_call: TRBV6-4; j_call: TRBJ1-2; cdr3_aa: CASSDSTGVNGYTF
d_call: -; v_call: TRBV10-2; j_call: TRBJ2-6; cdr3_aa: CASRDVANVLTF
d_call: -; v_call: TRBV20-1; j_call: TRBJ1-5; cdr3_aa: CSARPRALGNQPQHF
d_call: TRBD1; v_call: TRBV28; j_call: TRBJ2-3; cdr3_aa: CASSLDRGRSTDTQYF
d_call: -; v_call: TRBV28; j_call: TRBJ1-2; cdr3_aa: CASRTGGGYTF
d_call: -; v_call: TRBV19; j_call: TRBJ2-4; cdr3_aa: CASSIGGAKNIQYF
d_call: -; v_call: TRBV29-1; j_call: TRBJ2-3; cdr3_aa: CSMEGARADTQYF
d_call: -; v_call: TRBV15; j_call: TRBJ1-2; cdr3_aa: CATSRDRGGAARTRGYTF
d_call: -; v_call: TRBV3-1; j_call: TRBJ2-2; cdr3_aa: CASSQKMDWGELFF